These T cell receptor beta chains were read from a single sample in a study of CD4 T cells in relation to SARS-CoV-2 and coronaviruses. Sequencing was performed with immunoSEQ multiplex PCR; in TCRdb, only in-frame clones are kept and a portion is missing. The sample contains 30,000 to 45,000 clones, 77% of which appear only once. Their antigens remain unidentified. The source material was memory CD4+ T cells from PBMCs, cultured in vitro. The receptors were sampled from an adult with COVID-19. The CDR3 runs from the conserved cysteine through the conserved F or W. The order of the fields is V gene, clone size, J gene, D gene, CDR3 protein, CDR3 DNA. A D gene is named only where the DNA matches it firmly. Clone size is not always given. Where it is, it says once, few, many or a class for expanded clones.

>TRBV9|-|TRBJ2-5|-
CASSSLGALRQETQYF
TGTGCCAGCAGCTCCCTTGGGGCGCTTCGCCAAGAGACCCAGTACTTC
>TRBV5-5|-|TRBJ1-4|TRBD1
CASSSPGQIEKLFF
TGTGCCAGCAGCTCGCCGGGACAGATAGAAAAACTGTTTTTT
>TRBV7-8|few|TRBJ1-6|-
CASSQPETYNSPLHF
TGTGCCAGCAGCCAACCGGAGACCTATAATTCACCCCTCCACTTT
>TRBV19|-|TRBJ2-3|TRBD2
CASSPGLYITDTQYF
TGTGCCAGTAGCCCGGGACTATACATCACAGATACGCAGTATTTT
>TRBV9|-|TRBJ1-6|TRBD1
CASSTGQSYSPLHF
TGTGCCAGCAGCACGGGACAGTCCTATTCACCCCTCCACTTT
>TRBV2|-|TRBJ2-6|-
CASSTNGNGANVLTF
TGTGCCAGCAGTACAAACGGGAATGGGGCCAACGTCCTGACTTTC
>TRBV28|-|TRBJ2-3|TRBD2
CASSLGWASGLSTDTQYF
TGTGCCAGCAGCTTAGGGTGGGCTAGCGGCCTCAGCACAGATACGCAGTATTTT
>TRBV11-2|-|TRBJ2-1|TRBD2
CASSLLAGAYNEQFF
TGTGCCAGCAGCTTACTAGCGGGAGCGTACAATGAGCAGTTCTTC
>TRBV5-1|-|TRBJ2-2|-
CASSLNTGTGELFF
TGCGCCAGCAGCTTAAACACAGGCACCGGGGAGCTGTTTTTT
>TRBV29-1|-|TRBJ2-3|-
CSVRSDTQYF
TGCAGCGTTCGGTCAGATACGCAGTATTTT
>TRBV28|-|TRBJ2-3|-
CASSNGDVDTQYF
TGTGCCAGCAGTAACGGGGACGTGGATACGCAGTATTTT
>TRBV5-1|few|TRBJ1-3|-
CASSTPTGTSGNTIYF
TGCGCCAGCAGCACCCCGACAGGAACCTCTGGAAACACCATATATTTT
>TRBV30|few|TRBJ1-2|TRBD1
CAWSVFLRGQGFYGYTF
TGTGCCTGGTCAGTATTTCTCCGAGGACAGGGGTTCTATGGCTACACCTTC
>TRBV30|-|TRBJ2-5|TRBD2
CAWSGLAGVWETQYF
TGTGCCTGGAGTGGGCTAGCGGGAGTTTGGGAGACCCAGTACTTC
>TRBV5-4|few|TRBJ2-3|-
CASSLDSGFTDTQYF
TGTGCCAGCAGCTTGGATTCGGGTTTCACAGATACGCAGTATTTT
>TRBV7-3|-|TRBJ2-1|-
CASSYDLHNEQFF
TGTGCCAGCAGCTACGACTTGCACAATGAGCAGTTCTTC
>TRBV7-2|-|TRBJ2-1|TRBD2
CASSLGLVGEQFF
TGTGCCAGCAGCCTGGGACTAGTCGGTGAGCAGTTCTTC
>TRBV5-1|-|TRBJ2-5|-
CASSLASMETQYF
TGCGCCAGCAGCTTGGCTAGCATGGAGACCCAGTACTTC
>TRBV27|-|TRBJ2-2|-
CASSFTGKGTGELFF
TGTGCCAGCAGTTTTACAGGGAAGGGGACCGGGGAGCTGTTTTTT
>TRBV20-1|-|TRBJ1-5|TRBD1
CSASPRGGNQPQHF
TGCAGTGCTAGTCCCAGGGGGGGCAATCAGCCCCAGCATTTT